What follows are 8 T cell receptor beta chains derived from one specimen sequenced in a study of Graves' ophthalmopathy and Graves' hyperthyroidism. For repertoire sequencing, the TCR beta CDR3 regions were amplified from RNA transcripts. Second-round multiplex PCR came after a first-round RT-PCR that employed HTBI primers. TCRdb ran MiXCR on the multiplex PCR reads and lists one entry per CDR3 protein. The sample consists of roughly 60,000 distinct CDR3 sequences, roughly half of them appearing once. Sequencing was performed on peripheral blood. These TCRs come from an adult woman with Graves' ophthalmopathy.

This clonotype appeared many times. This CDR3 is CASTGQGVRQPQHF. The CDR3 nucleotides are TGTGCCAGCACAGGACAGGGGGTGAGACAGCCCCAGCATTTT. The chain carries TRBV6-2 or TRBV6-3 and TRBJ1-5; 10 bases line up with TRBD1. Trimming took 7 bases from V and 7 from J; bases not matched to a gene: 7. The CDR3 is 14 residues long. CDR1 is MNHEY, CDR2 SVGEGT, per germline.

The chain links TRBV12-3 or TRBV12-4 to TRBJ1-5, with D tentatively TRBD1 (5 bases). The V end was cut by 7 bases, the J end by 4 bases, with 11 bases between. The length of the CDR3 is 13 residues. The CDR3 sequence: CASTIQGNQPQHF. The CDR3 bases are TGTGCCAGCACCATCCAGGGAAATCAGCCCCAGCATTTT.

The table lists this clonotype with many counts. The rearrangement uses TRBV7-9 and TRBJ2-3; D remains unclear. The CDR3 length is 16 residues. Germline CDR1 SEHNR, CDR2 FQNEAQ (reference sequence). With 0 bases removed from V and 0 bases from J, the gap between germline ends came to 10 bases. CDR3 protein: CASSLADGPSTDTQYF. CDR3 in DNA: TGTGCCAGCAGCTTAGCGGACGGACCTAGCACAGATACGCAGTATTTT.

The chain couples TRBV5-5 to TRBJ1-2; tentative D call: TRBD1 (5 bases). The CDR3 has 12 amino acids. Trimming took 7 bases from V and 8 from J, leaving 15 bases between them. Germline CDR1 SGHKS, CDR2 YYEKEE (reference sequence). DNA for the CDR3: TGTGCCAGCGCTCAAGGGGTGGGAGGCTACACCTTC. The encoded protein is CASAQGVGGYTF.

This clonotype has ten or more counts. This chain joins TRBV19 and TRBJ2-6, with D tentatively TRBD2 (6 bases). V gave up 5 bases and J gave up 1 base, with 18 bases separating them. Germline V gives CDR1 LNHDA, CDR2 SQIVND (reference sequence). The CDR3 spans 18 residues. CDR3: CASSPRRGARSGANVLTF. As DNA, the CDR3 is TGTGCCAGTAGTCCCCGGCGGGGCGCTAGATCTGGGGCCAACGTCCTGACTTTC. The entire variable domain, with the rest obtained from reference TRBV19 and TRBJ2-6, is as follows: DGGITQSPKYLFRKEGQNVTLSCEQNLNHDAMYWYRQDPGQGLRLIYYSQIVNDFQKGDIAEGYSVSREKKESFPLTVTSAQKNPTAFYLCASSPRRGARSGANVLTFGAGSRLTVL.

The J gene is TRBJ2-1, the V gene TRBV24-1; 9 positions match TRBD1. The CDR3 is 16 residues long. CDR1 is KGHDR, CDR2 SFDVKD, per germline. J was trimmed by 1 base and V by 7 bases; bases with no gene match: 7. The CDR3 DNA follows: TGTGCCACCAGGGGGGAGGACAGGGGATCCTACAATGAGCAGTTCTTC. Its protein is CATRGEDRGSYNEQFF.

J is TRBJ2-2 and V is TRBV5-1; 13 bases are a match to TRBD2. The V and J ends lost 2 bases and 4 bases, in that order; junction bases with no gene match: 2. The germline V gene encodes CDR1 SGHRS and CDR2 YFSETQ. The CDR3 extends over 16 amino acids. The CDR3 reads CASSLLAGGSTGELFF. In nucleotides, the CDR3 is TGCGCCAGCAGCTTACTAGCGGGGGGGAGCACCGGGGAGCTGTTTTTT.

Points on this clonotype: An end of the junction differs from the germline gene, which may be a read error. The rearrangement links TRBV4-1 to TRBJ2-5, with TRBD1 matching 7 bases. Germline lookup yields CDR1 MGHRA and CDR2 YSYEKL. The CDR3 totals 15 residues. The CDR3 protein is CASSLTGQDQGTQYF. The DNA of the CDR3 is TGCGCCAGCAGCCTTACAGGACAGGACCAAGGGACCCAGTACTTC.